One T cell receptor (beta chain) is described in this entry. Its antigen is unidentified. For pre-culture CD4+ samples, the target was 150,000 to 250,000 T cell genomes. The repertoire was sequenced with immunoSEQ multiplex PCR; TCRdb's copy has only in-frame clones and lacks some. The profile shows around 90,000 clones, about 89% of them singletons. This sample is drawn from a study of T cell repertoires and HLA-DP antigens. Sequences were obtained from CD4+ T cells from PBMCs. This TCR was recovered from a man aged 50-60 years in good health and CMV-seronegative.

In DNA, the CDR3 is TGCGCCAGCAGCCAAGATTTTGAAAGCCCCCATTCACCCCTCCACTTT. Amino acid sequence: CASSQDFESPHSPLHF. The chain joins TRBV4-3 to TRBJ1-6; D uncertain. The CDR3 totals 16 residues. Germline V gives CDR1 LGHNA, CDR2 YSLEER. V lost 0 bases and J 8 bases, leaving 14 bases between the germline ends.